Sequencing of this T cell receptor beta chain was carried out in a study of shared clonotypes between healthy human individuals. This was a deep-level run. Original data processing: Filtering differed because ImmunoSEQ produced junction-only sequences that carried no quality scores. Repertoires were generated with immunoSEQ multiplex PCR, while TCRdb's copy carries only in-frame clones and drops some. V and J calls and clone size come straight from that table; D and trimming were deduced from the DNA. The sample lists some 500,000 clones, about 96% occurring once. Study findings and constraints: Memory subsets had estimated richness that was generally smaller than that of naive subsets. Generation probabilities were higher for clonotypes shared across all four sorted-subset donors than for unshared ones.

A remark on this clone: Its antigen is unidentified.

The TCR sequence derives from a woman aged 25 to 39 in good health. Sequences were obtained from naive CD4+ T cells sorted from blood. Subset denoted: CD45RA+ positively selected.

In DNA, the CDR3 is TGTGCCACCAGCGGGGCGAGTGAGACCCAGTACTTC. Translated: CATSGASETQYF. The J gene is TRBJ2-5, the V gene TRBV10-3; 7 bases are shared with TRBD2. This CDR3 comprises 12 residues. Germline V CDR1 and CDR2: ENHRY, SYGVKD. The junction had 7 bases not matched to a gene; V was cut back by 10 bases and J by 5 bases.